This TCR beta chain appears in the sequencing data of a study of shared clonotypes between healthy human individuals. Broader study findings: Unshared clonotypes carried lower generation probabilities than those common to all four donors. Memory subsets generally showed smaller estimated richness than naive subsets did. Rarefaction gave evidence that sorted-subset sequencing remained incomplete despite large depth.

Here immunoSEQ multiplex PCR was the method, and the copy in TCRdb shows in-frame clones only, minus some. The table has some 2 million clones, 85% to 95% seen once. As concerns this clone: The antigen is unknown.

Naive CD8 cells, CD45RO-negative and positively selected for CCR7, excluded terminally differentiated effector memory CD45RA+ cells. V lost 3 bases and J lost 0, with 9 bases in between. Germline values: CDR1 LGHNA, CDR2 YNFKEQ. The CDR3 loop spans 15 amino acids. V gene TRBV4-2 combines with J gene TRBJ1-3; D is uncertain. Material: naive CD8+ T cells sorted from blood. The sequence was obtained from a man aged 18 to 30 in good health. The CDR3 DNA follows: TGTGCCAGCAGCCATCAGTTCTCCTCTGGAAACACCATATATTTT. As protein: CASSHQFSSGNTIYF.